This TCR beta chain was captured in a study of shared clonotypes between healthy human individuals (dated by TCRdb to the early 2020s). Background on the whole study: Three men and two women, aged 18 to 49 years, made up the cohort. Libraries were prepared and TCR repertoires were sequenced by different laboratories using diverse techniques, in order to increase sequencing depth and limit assay-specific biases. Per donor, three plates each were used for CD4 naive and CD4 memory, two for CD8 naive, and one for CD8 memory. Each donor's leukapheresis produced roughly between about 0.85 and 10 billion PBMCs. To estimate repertoire size and how much clonotype sharing occurs between individuals, the study deeply sequenced the blood TCR repertoires of five or six healthy adults.

CD8 naive samples were obtained by positive selection for CCR7 among CD45RO-negative cells, yielding a CD45RA+CCR7+ population from which TemRA cells were excluded. The donors were healthy, HIV-negative adults with no recently reported acute infections or vaccinations. All donors were Caucasian adults living in Nashville, Tennessee, USA. After blood collection by leukapheresis, PBMCs were isolated using Ficoll-Histopaque density gradient centrifugation and then cryopreserved in the vapor phase of liquid nitrogen. Analytical flow cytometry was used to check the purity and quantity of every magnetically sorted T cell population. Genomic DNA was isolated from every sorted fraction and measured by UV absorbance on a Nanodrop 2000c. Study-wide findings and limitations: Larger estimated clonotype richness was generally found for naive subsets than for memory subsets. Even with the large sequencing depth, rarefaction of the sorted-subset datasets indicated that sequencing was incomplete. Sampling was restricted to blood, and TCR repertoires in tissues likely differ from the TCR repertoires found in blood. The genetic and exposure-history diversity represented was limited by the small number of donors. Based on pairwise subsampling, the degree of clonotype sharing among donors was expected to be affected by sequencing depth. Higher generation probabilities were observed for clonotypes shared by all four sorted-subset donors than for non-shared clonotypes. Across a few donors, roughly 5.1% of naive CD4, approximately 3.6% of naive CD8, 2% to 2.5% of memory CD4, and approximately 0.4% of memory CD8 clonotypes were shared.

Using the deep immunoSEQ assay, multiplex PCR amplified TCR CDR3 regions from genomic DNA. Extracted genomic DNA from each cell subset was distributed evenly across all wells of several immunoSEQ 96-well plates, and each plate was treated as a replicate. For sorted subsets, about 200 ng genomic DNA, equal to 30,000 to 35,000 T cell genomes, was loaded into each replicate PCR. The purified libraries were quantified using a Qubit 3.0 fluorometer, sized with a Bioanalyzer 2100, and then quantified again using the KAPA Library Quantification kit. A separate single-read 150-cycle Illumina NextSeq 550 flow cell was used to sequence each immunoSEQ 96-well plate. Concerning the study's data processing: The immunoSEQ output contained only junctional sequences without quality scores, so filtering could not match that applied to full-length reads. To assign V/J genes and CDR3, sequences were annotated against IMGT germline references using PyIR, a Python wrapper for IgBLAST v1.9. Reads with weak V/J assignments (E-value above 1e-6), missing CDR3, stop codons, out-of-frame junctions, or ambiguous translated residues were removed. V3J clonotypes were defined as sequences sharing the same inferred V gene, J gene, and CDR3 amino acid sequence. Percentage overlap between repertoires was calculated by dividing the number of shared unique clonotypes by the size of the smaller repertoire. Repertoire richness was assessed with RTK rarefaction, the Chao1 estimator, and Recon v2.1 estimates of unobserved clonotypes. For all TCRbeta clonotypes obtained by the gDNA method from four donors, generation probabilities were computed with OLGA. TCRdb re-hosts the immuneACCESS table, in-frame sequences only. Its copies lack some clones; in the studies checked, an unresolved V gene accounts for under half of them, and the cause for the rest is not known. V and J calls and clone size follow that table, whereas D and trimming were derived from the DNA. This sample gives over 2 million clones in total; roughly 95% of them show up just once. 0.9% to 1.4% of the sample lies in the top ten.

To note about this clone: Its antigen has not been determined. No base quality values were provided; no much bigger clone lies one nucleotide off.

The CDR3 goes from the cysteine to the phenylalanine over 14 residues. Just the 42-base CDR3 DNA is kept, in frame starting at base 1. CDR1 and CDR2 are read off the germline V gene as SGHDT and YYEEEE. V lost 2 bases and J lost 1 base; the stretch between them is 9 bases long. This chain joins TRBV5-6 to TRBJ1-1, with the D gene call left open. The material sequenced was naive CD8+ T cells sorted from blood. The meaning of the sample's cell subset or site label: CD45RA+CCR7+. This sequence was found in a man between 18 and 35 years old in good health. The DNA sequence is TGTGCCAGCAGCTTTTGGGGAGAGAACACTGAAGCTTTCTTT. Its translation reads: CASSFWGENTEAFF.